The clone carrying this T cell receptor beta chain was observed a few times. TCRdb re-called the RT-PCR reads with MiXCR, one entry per CDR3 protein. The data show fewer than 700,000 distinct CDR3 sequences, 13% seen once. This specimen belongs to a study of response to subunit inactivated influenza vaccine. The CDR3 runs 16 residues. The ends were cut back, 3 bases at V and 2 bases at J, with 15 bases in the middle. The chain recombines TRBV12-3 or TRBV12-4 with TRBJ2-3; D may correspond to TRBD1 or TRBD2 (6 bases each). The starting material was PBMCs from blood, obtained roughly 48 days after vaccination. The sequence was obtained from a man over 45 who received an inactivated influenza vaccine. CDR3 nucleotide sequence: TGTGCCAGCAGTTTGAGGCAGGGGACTGACACAGATACGCAGTATTTT. It specifies CASSLRQGTDTDTQYF.